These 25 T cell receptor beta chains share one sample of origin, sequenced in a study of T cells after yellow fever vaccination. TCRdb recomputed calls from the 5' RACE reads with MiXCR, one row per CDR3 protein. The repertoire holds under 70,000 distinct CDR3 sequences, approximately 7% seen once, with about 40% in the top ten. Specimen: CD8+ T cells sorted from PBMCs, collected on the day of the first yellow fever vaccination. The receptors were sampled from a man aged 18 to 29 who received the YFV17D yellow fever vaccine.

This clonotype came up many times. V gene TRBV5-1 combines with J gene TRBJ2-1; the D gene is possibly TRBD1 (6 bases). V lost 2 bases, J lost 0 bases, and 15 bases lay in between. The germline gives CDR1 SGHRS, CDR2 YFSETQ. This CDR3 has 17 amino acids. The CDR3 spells CASSLGTSGPSYNEQFF. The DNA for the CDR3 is TGCGCCAGCAGCTTAGGGACAAGCGGACCCTCCTACAATGAGCAGTTCTTC.

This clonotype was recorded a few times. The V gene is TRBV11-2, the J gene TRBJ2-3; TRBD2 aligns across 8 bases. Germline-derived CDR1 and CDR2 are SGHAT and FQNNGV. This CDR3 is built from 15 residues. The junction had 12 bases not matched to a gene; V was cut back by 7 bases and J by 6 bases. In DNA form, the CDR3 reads TGTGCCAGCACCAGATTCGGGGGGGCCTCGGATACGCAGTATTTT. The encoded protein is CASTRFGGASDTQYF.

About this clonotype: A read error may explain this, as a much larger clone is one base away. The CDR3 spells CASSLIGTGENEQFF. For the CDR3, the DNA is TGTGCCAGCAGCTTGATCGGGACAGGGGAGAATGAGCAGTTCTTC. V usage is TRBV7-3 and J usage is TRBJ2-1; 10 bases agree with TRBD1. The CDR3 runs 15 residues. Germline V gene sequence: CDR1 SGHTA, CDR2 FQGTGA. Losses at the gene ends were 3 bases for V and 7 bases for J; bases not matched to a gene: 6.

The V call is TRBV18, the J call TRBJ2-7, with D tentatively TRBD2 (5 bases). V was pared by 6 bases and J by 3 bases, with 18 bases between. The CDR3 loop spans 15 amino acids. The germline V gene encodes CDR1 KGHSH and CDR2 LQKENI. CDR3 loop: CASSLSGGEFYEQYV. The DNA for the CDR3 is TGTGCCAGCTCCCTAAGCGGAGGAGAGTTCTACGAGCAGTACGTC.

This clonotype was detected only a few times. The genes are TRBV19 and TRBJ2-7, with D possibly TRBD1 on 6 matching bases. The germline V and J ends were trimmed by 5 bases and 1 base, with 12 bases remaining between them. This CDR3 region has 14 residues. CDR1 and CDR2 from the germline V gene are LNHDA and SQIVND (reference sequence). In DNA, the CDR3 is TGTGCCAGTAGTGGATTGGACAGATCCTACGAGCAGTACTTC. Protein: CASSGLDRSYEQYF.

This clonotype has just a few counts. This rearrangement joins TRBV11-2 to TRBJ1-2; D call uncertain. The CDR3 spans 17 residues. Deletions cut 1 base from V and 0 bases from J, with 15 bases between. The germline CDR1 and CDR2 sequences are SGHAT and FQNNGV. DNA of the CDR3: TGTGCCAGCAGCTTAGGCACCGGCCGGATCGCTAACTATGGCTACACCTTC. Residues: CASSLGTGRIANYGYTF. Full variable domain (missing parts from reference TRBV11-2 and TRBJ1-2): EAGVAQSPRYKIIEKRQSVAFWCNPISGHATLYWYQQILGQGPKLLIQFQNNGVVDDSQLPKDRFSAERLKGVDSTLKIQPAKLEDSAVYLCASSLGTGRIANYGYTFGSGTRLTVV.

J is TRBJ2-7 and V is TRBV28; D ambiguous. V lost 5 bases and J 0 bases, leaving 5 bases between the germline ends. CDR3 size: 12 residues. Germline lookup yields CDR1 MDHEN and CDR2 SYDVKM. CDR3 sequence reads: CASSRNSYEQYV. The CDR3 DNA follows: TGTGCCAGCAGTCGGAACTCCTACGAGCAGTACGTC.

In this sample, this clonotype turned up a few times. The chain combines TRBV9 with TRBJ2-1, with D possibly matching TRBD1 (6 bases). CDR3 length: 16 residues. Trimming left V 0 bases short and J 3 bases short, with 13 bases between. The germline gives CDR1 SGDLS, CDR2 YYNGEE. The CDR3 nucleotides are TGTGCCAGCAGCGTAGATGGGACACCTGTCTACAATGAGCAGTTCTTC. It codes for CASSVDGTPVYNEQFF.

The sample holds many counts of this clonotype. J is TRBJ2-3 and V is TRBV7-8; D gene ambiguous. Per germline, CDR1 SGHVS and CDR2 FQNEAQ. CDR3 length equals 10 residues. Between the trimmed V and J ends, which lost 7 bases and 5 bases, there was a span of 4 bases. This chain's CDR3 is CASKGDTQYF. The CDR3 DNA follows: TGTGCCAGCAAGGGAGATACGCAGTATTTT.

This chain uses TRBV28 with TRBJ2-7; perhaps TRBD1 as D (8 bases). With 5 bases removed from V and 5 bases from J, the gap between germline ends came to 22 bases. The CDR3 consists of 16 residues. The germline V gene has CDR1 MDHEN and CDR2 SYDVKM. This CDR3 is CASSPETGGRADEQYV. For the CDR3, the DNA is TGTGCCAGCAGTCCAGAAACAGGGGGGAGGGCAGACGAGCAGTACGTC.

This chain's CDR3 is CASSYETRSLQETQYF. The DNA for the CDR3 is TGTGCCAGCAGTTATGAGACTCGGAGCCTCCAAGAGACCCAGTACTTC. This chain uses TRBV6-2 or TRBV6-3 with TRBJ2-5; no reliable D call. The ends were cut back, 3 bases at V and 1 base at J, with 15 bases in the middle. The CDR3 is 16 residues long. The V gene's germline CDR1 is MNHEY and CDR2 SVGEGT.

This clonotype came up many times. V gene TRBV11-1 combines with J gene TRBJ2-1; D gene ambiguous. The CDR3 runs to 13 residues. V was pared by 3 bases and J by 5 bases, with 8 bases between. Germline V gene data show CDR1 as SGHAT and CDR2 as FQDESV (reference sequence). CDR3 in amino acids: CASSFGGDNEQFF. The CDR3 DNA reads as TGTGCCAGCAGCTTCGGCGGAGACAATGAGCAGTTCTTC.

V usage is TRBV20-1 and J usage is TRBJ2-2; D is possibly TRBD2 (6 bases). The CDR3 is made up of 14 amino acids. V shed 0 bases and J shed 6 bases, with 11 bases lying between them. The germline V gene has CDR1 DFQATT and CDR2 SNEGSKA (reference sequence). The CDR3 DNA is TGCAGTGCTAGAGATTTTACTAGCTCCGGGGAGCTGTTTTTT. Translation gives CSARDFTSSGELFF.

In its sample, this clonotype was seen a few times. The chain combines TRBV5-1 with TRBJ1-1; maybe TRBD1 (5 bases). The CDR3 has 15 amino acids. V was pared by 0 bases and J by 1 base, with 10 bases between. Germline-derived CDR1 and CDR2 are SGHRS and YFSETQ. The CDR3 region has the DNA TGCGCCAGCAGCTTGGCTGGGGCAGGGAACACTGAAGCTTTCTTT. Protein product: CASSLAGAGNTEAFF. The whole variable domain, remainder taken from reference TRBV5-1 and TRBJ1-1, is KAGVTQTPRYLIKTRGQQVTLSCSPISGHRSVSWYQQTPGQGLQFLFEYFSETQRNKGNFPGRFSGRQFSNSRSEMNVSTLELGDSALYLCASSLAGAGNTEAFFGQGTRLTVV.

The DNA of the CDR3 is TGTGCCAGCAGCCCCCGATGGACTAGCGGGGCCAGCTCCTACAATGAGCAGTTCTTC. It translates to CASSPRWTSGASSYNEQFF. The genes are TRBV11-2 and TRBJ2-1; 12 nucleotides line up with TRBD2. Germline V gene sequence: CDR1 SGHAT, CDR2 FQNNGV. Trimming removed 5 bases from V and 0 bases from J; junction bases left unmatched: 11. The CDR3 is 19 amino acids.

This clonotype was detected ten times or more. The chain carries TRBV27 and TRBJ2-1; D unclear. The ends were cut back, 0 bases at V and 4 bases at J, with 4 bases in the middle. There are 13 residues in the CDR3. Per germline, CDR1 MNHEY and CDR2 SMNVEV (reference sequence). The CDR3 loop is CASSLSAYNEQFF. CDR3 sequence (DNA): TGTGCCAGCAGTTTATCGGCATACAATGAGCAGTTCTTC.

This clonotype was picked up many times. CDR3 protein: CASSLGGGHDKQYV. DNA for the CDR3: TGTGCCAGCAGCTTAGGAGGGGGCCACGACAAGCAGTACGTC. The chain has TRBV7-2 and TRBJ2-7; 7 nucleotides align to TRBD1. This CDR3 contains 14 residues. Germline CDR1 is SGHTA and CDR2 is FQGNSA. V dropped 1 base and J dropped 8; count of bases not matched to a gene: 8.

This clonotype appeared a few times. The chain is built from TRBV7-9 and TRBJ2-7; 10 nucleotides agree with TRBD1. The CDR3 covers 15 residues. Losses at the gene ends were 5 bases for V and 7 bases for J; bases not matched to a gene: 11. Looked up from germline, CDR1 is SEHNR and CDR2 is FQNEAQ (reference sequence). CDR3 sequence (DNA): TGTGCCAGCAGCCAACGGGGACAGGGGCCCATGGAGCAGTACTTC. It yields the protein CASSQRGQGPMEQYF.

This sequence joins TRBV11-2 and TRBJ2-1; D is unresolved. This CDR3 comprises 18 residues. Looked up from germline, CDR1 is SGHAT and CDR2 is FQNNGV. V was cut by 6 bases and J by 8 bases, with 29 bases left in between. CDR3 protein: CASRPKWLQTRDPHEQFF. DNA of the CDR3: TGTGCCAGCAGACCTAAATGGTTGCAGACTCGAGACCCCCATGAGCAGTTCTTC.

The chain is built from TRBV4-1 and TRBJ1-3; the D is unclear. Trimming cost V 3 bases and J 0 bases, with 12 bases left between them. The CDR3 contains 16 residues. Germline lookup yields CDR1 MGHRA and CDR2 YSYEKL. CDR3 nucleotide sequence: TGCGCCAGCAGCCACGAACTGGGATACTCTGGAAACACCATATATTTT. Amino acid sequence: CASSHELGYSGNTIYF.

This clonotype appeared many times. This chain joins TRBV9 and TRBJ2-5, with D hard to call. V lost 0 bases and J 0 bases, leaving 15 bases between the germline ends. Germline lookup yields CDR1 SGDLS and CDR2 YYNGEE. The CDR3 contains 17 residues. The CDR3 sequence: CASSVVGSSPYQETQYF. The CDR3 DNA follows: TGTGCCAGCAGCGTAGTAGGCAGCTCCCCTTACCAAGAGACCCAGTACTTC.

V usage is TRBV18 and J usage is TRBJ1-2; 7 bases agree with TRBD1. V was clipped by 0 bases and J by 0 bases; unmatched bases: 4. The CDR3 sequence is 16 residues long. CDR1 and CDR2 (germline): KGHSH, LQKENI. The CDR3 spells CASSPPGQSPNYGYTF. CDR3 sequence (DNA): TGTGCCAGCTCACCACCGGGACAGAGCCCTAACTATGGCTACACCTTC.

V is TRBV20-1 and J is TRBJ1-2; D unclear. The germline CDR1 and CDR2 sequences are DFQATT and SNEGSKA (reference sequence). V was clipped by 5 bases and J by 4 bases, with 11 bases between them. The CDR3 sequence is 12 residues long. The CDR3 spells CSAYDVIYGYTF. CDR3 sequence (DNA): TGCAGTGCTTACGACGTGATCTATGGCTACACCTTC.

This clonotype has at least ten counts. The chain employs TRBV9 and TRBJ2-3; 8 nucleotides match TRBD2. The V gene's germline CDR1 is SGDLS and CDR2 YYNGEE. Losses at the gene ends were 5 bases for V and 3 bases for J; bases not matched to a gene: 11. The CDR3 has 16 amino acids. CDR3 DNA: TGTGCCAGCAGTAAGATACGGGGGGGCGGGACAGATACGCAGTATTTT. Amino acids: CASSKIRGGGTDTQYF.

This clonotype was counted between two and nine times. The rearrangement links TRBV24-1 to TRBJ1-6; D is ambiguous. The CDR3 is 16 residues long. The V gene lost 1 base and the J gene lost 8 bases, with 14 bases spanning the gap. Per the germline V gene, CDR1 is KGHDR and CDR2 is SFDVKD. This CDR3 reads CATSDFGVRSDSPLHF. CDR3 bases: TGTGCCACCAGTGATTTTGGGGTTCGGAGCGATTCACCCCTCCACTTT.